These 24 T cell receptor beta chains were all obtained from the same sample, sequenced in a study of beta chain features in type 1 diabetes (dated by TCRdb to 2016 to 2019). The method behind the library was the immunoSEQ multiplex PCR assay. The entire amount of isolated RNA was reverse transcribed using the High Capacity cDNA Reverse Transcription Kit, so the sequenced TCRB transcripts were expressed ones. This is the immuneACCESS table as TCRdb keeps it, with only in-frame sequences that have V and J called. A part of the clones is gone; compared with another copy, unresolved V genes explain less than half, and the rest is unexplained. The sample contains around 340,000 clones, around 20% of them found a single time. The top ten clonotypes cover about 0.044% of the sample. What was sequenced was naive CD4+ T cells from blood. The intended sense of this specimen's cell subset or site label: true naive CD4+ T cells. These receptors came from a woman aged 18-29 years in good health.

This chain uses TRBV4-3 with TRBJ1-1, with D unresolved. The CDR3 totals 14 residues. V dropped 0 bases and J dropped 3 bases, with 8 bases sitting between them. Germline V gene sequence: CDR1 LGHNA, CDR2 YSLEER. CDR3 residues: CASSQDRGDTEAFF. The CDR3 nucleotides read TGCGCCAGCAGCCAAGATCGGGGAGACACTGAAGCTTTCTTT.

This clone was picked up a small number of times. The gene calls are TRBV6-1 and TRBJ1-2, with TRBD1 matching over 7 bases. V was pared by 8 bases and J by 3 bases, with 9 bases of the junction left unmatched. CDR3 size: 14 residues. CDR1 and CDR2 (germline): MNHNS, SASEGT. The CDR3 sequence is CASAEIRGDYGYTF. The CDR3 DNA sequence: TGTGCCAGCGCCGAGATCAGGGGGGACTATGGCTACACCTTC.

This clone has more than one count but fewer than ten. This chain links TRBV30 with TRBJ2-7; 7 positions match TRBD2. CDR1 GTSNPN and CDR2 SVGIG come from the germline V gene (reference sequence). The V gene end was trimmed by 2 bases and the J gene end by 2 bases; junction bases not matched to a gene: 3. The CDR3 sequence is 13 residues long. The CDR3 DNA sequence: TGTGCCTGGAGTAGGGAGGGTGCCTACGAGCAGTACTTC. Translated: CAWSREGAYEQYF.

This clone occurred a few times. This sequence joins TRBV7-9 and TRBJ1-2; maybe TRBD1 (6 bases). Deletions cut 4 bases from V and 4 bases from J, with 10 bases between. This CDR3 has 13 amino acids. Looked up from germline, CDR1 is SEHNR and CDR2 is FQNEAQ (reference sequence). The CDR3 reads CASSSQGSYGYTF. CDR3 nucleotide sequence: TGTGCCAGCAGCTCCCAGGGGTCCTATGGCTACACCTTC.

This clone was detected only a few times. The chain has TRBV19 and TRBJ1-5; perhaps TRBD1 as D (6 bases). Germline V gene lookup returns CDR1 LNHDA and CDR2 SQIVND (reference sequence). V lost 8 bases to trimming and J lost 4 bases, with 15 bases between them. The CDR3 length is 14 residues. CDR3 in amino acids: CASSLRDINQPQHF. The CDR3 DNA follows: TGTGCCAGTTCACTCCGGGACATAAATCAGCCCCAGCATTTT.

A word on this clone: Other DNA sequences of this sample code for an identical CDR3. V and J are TRBV18 and TRBJ2-5; weak D call: TRBD1 (5 bases). Germline values: CDR1 KGHSH, CDR2 LQKENI. V dropped 6 bases and J dropped 2 bases, with 10 bases sitting between them. The CDR3 contains 13 residues. This CDR3 reads CASSQGTQETQYF. CDR3 nucleotides: TGTGCCAGCTCTCAGGGCACACAAGAGACCCAGTACTTC.

The chain has TRBV11-2 and TRBJ2-3; 7 bases are a match to TRBD1. V dropped 3 bases and J dropped 8; count of bases not matched to a gene: 11. Looked up from germline, CDR1 is SGHAT and CDR2 is FQNNGV. The CDR3 loop spans 15 amino acids. CDR3 in DNA: TGTGCCAGCAGCTTTAACGTACAGGGGTCTACTACGCAGTATTTT. Translating gives CASSFNVQGSTTQYF.

In this sample, this clone turned up a few times. The chain has TRBV14 and TRBJ2-6; tentative D call: TRBD2 (6 bases). The V gene lost 6 bases and the J gene lost 0 bases, with 15 bases spanning the gap. The CDR3 runs to 17 residues. CDR1 SGHDN and CDR2 FVKESK come from the germline V gene. This CDR3 is CASSPLAFPSGANVLTF. The CDR3 bases are TGTGCCAGCAGTCCTCTAGCGTTCCCCTCTGGGGCCAACGTCCTGACTTTC. Full variable domain (missing parts from reference TRBV14 and TRBJ2-6): EAGVTQFPSHSVIEKGQTVTLRCDPISGHDNLYWYRRVMGKEIKFLLHFVKESKQDESGMPNNRFLAERTGGTYSTLKVQPAELEDSGVYFCASSPLAFPSGANVLTFGAGSRLTVL.

This clone has just a few counts. V and J are TRBV30 and TRBJ1-1; possible D gene TRBD1, 5 bases. CDR3 length: 11 amino acids. The germline V gene encodes CDR1 GTSNPN and CDR2 SVGIG (reference sequence). Trimming pared 4 bases from V and 7 bases from J, leaving 10 bases between. The CDR3 coding sequence is TGTGCCTGGACTCAGGGAGGTGAAGCTTTCTTT. Protein product: CAWTQGGEAFF.

CDR3 in amino acids: CASSQEPSGSYEQYF. CDR3 nucleotides: TGTGCCAGCAGCCAAGAACCTAGCGGGAGCTACGAGCAGTACTTC. This chain connects TRBV4-2 to TRBJ2-7; 10 nucleotides agree with TRBD2. Germline CDR1 reads LGHNA; CDR2 reads YNFKEQ. V lost 0 bases and J lost 3; bases outside the gene matches: 2. The CDR3 spans 15 residues.

This rearrangement joins TRBV29-1 to TRBJ1-5; tentatively, D is TRBD1 (5 bases). This CDR3 has 13 residues. Germline loops: CDR1 SQVTM, CDR2 ANQGSEA. With 6 bases removed from V and 2 bases from J, the gap between germline ends came to 11 bases. As DNA, the CDR3 is TGCAGCGTGGTGGTAGGGGGCAATCAGCCCCAGCATTTT. It is translated as CSVVVGGNQPQHF.

In this sample, this clone turned up a few times. The chain has TRBV30 and TRBJ1-1; D ambiguous. V dropped 2 bases and J dropped 0 bases, with 7 bases sitting between them. Germline CDR1 reads GTSNPN; CDR2 reads SVGIG (reference sequence). The CDR3 is made up of 13 amino acids. CDR3 loop: CAWSLELNTEAFF. The DNA of the CDR3 is TGTGCCTGGAGTCTAGAATTGAACACTGAAGCTTTCTTT.

This clone was seen only a few times. CDR3 nucleotides: TGTGCCAGCAGCGTAGCGTCAGGCAATTATGGCTACACCTTC. It translates to CASSVASGNYGYTF. This chain joins TRBV9 and TRBJ1-2; D uncertain. In germline, CDR1 is SGDLS, CDR2 YYNGEE. Deletions cut 0 bases from V and 5 bases from J, with 11 bases between. This CDR3 contains 14 residues.

The chain links TRBV29-1 to TRBJ1-2; D gene ambiguous. The CDR3 has 12 amino acids. Germline CDR1 SQVTM, CDR2 ANQGSEA. V gave up 4 bases and J gave up 4 bases, with 10 bases separating them. The DNA for the CDR3 is TGCAGCGTTGGAGGTCAGTCCTATGGCTACACCTTC. This translates into CSVGGQSYGYTF. The full variable domain, with the rest looked up from reference TRBV29-1 and TRBJ1-2, is SAVISQKPSRDICQRGTSLTIQCQVDSQVTMMFWYRQQPGQSLTLIATANQGSEATYESGFVIDKFPISRPNLTFSTLTVSNMSPEDSSIYLCSVGGQSYGYTFGSGTRLTVV.

CDR3: CASSLVPSLYEQYF. CDR3 sequence (DNA): TGTGCCAGCAGCTTGGTCCCGAGCCTCTACGAGCAGTACTTC. J is TRBJ2-7 and V is TRBV5-5, with D unclear. The V and J ends lost 0 bases and 3 bases respectively, with 10 bases between them. Per germline, CDR1 SGHKS and CDR2 YYEKEE (reference sequence). This CDR3 has 14 amino acids.

This chain links TRBV30 with TRBJ2-2; the D gene is possibly TRBD1 (5 bases). The germline gives CDR1 GTSNPN, CDR2 SVGIG (reference sequence). Between the trimmed V and J ends, which lost 2 bases and 7 bases, there was a span of 8 bases. The CDR3 totals 12 residues. CDR3 nucleotide sequence: TGTGCCTGGAGTCCAGGGTTCGGGGAGCTGTTTTTT. It codes for CAWSPGFGELFF.

V usage is TRBV4-2 and J usage is TRBJ1-1; D is perhaps TRBD1 (6 bases). The V gene's germline CDR1 is LGHNA and CDR2 YNFKEQ. V lost 2 bases and J 0 bases, leaving 10 bases between the germline ends. This CDR3 has 15 residues. The CDR3 reads CASSQPRGLNTEAFF. CDR3 sequence (DNA): TGTGCCAGCAGCCAACCGAGGGGGTTGAACACTGAAGCTTTCTTT.

This clone was counted between two and nine times. J is TRBJ2-5 and V is TRBV9, with 8 bases that match TRBD2. Germline CDR1 reads SGDLS; CDR2 reads YYNGEE. J gave up 5 bases and V 4 bases, and 7 bases lay outside the gene matches. The length of the CDR3 is 14 residues. CDR3 amino acids: CASSPRGGYETQYF. For the CDR3, the DNA is TGTGCCAGCAGCCCCCGGGGGGGCTATGAGACCCAGTACTTC.

V is TRBV9 and J is TRBJ1-5, with 8 bases matching TRBD1. Losses at the gene ends were 0 bases for V and 5 bases for J; bases not matched to a gene: 4. Looked up from germline, CDR1 is SGDLS and CDR2 is YYNGEE. The CDR3 length is 15 residues. In nucleotides, the CDR3 is TGTGCCAGCAGCGTAGATGGACAGGGTTATCAGCCCCAGCATTTT. It encodes CASSVDGQGYQPQHF.

The sample holds a few counts of this clone. The V and J genes are TRBV5-4 and TRBJ2-1, with TRBD2 matching over 8 bases. Unmatched junction bases numbered 3, after V lost 0 bases and J lost 4 bases. This CDR3 region has 15 residues. CDR1 and CDR2 (germline): SGHNT, YYREEE (reference sequence). The CDR3 coding sequence is TGTGCCAGCAGCTTGGGACTAGCGAGTTACAATGAGCAGTTCTTC. Its translation is CASSLGLASYNEQFF.

The chain has TRBV7-2 and TRBJ2-5; TRBD2 agrees at 10 bases. J was trimmed by 4 bases and V by 5 bases; bases with no gene match: 13. Germline V gene data show CDR1 as SGHTA and CDR2 as FQGNSA. The length of the CDR3 is 17 residues. CDR3 in amino acids: CASSHKRGGSNLETQYF. The CDR3 nucleotides read TGTGCCAGCAGCCACAAGCGGGGGGGCTCCAATTTAGAGACCCAGTACTTC. Looking up the rest from reference TRBV7-2 and TRBJ2-5 gives the full variable domain: GAGVSQSPSNKVTEKGKDVELRCDPISGHTALYWYRQSLGQGLEFLIYFQGNSAPDKSGLPSDRFSAERTGGSVSTLTIQRTQQEDSAVYLCASSHKRGGSNLETQYFGPGTRLLVL.

This chain links TRBV5-8 with TRBJ1-6, with D possibly TRBD1 on 6 matching bases. V lost 4 bases to trimming and J lost 9 bases, with 11 bases between them. CDR1 SGHTS and CDR2 YDEGEE come from the germline V gene. The CDR3 runs to 13 residues. The CDR3 here is CASSLRGISPLHF. CDR3 nucleotide sequence: TGTGCCAGCAGCCTCAGGGGAATTTCACCCCTCCACTTT.

The chain is built from TRBV5-4 and TRBJ1-2; D is uncertain. In germline, CDR1 is SGHNT, CDR2 YYREEE (reference sequence). The CDR3 is 14 residues long. The V and J ends lost 2 bases and 7 bases respectively, with 15 bases between them. CDR3 DNA: TGTGCCAGCAGCTTATCCGCGACTAGCCCTGGCTACACCTTC. Protein product: CASSLSATSPGYTF.

This clone was counted only a few times. The chain carries TRBV9 and TRBJ2-7, with TRBD1 identical over 10 bases. The CDR3 consists of 15 residues. V lost 3 bases and J lost 2; bases outside the gene matches: 5. Germline CDR1 is SGDLS and CDR2 is YYNGEE. The CDR3 nucleotides read TGTGCCAGCAGCGAAAGGACAGGGGGACCCTACGAGCAGTACTTC. Its translation is CASSERTGGPYEQYF.